Below, 16 T cell receptor beta chains from the same sample are listed, as sequenced in a study of cytomegalovirus exposure and HLA in healthy donors. This PCR relied on a set of 60 Vbeta primers and 13 Jbeta primers. Using immunoSEQ multiplex PCR, the repertoire was profiled, and TCRdb retains in-frame clones only, with some absent. The repertoire table contains approximately 180,000 clones. Material: PBMCs. These receptors were collected from a man between 25 and 39 years old in good health and CMV-seronegative.

The rearrangement uses TRBV5-1 and TRBJ2-5; D is unresolved. The end of the DNA aligns better with TRBJ2-7, so the J call may be wrong. The CDR3 consists of 13 residues. Per germline, CDR1 SGHRS and CDR2 YFSETQ. CDR3 sequence reads: CASSLDVTYEQYF. CDR3 coding DNA: TGCGCCAGCAGCTTGGATGTCACCTACGAGCAGTACTTC.

This chain's CDR3 is CSVGDSPGHNEKLFF. The DNA for the CDR3 is TGCAGCGTTGGGGACAGCCCGGGACATAATGAAAAACTGTTTTTT. J is TRBJ1-4 and V is TRBV29-1; 7 positions agree with TRBD1. The germline CDR1 and CDR2 sequences are SQVTM and ANQGSEA. The CDR3 is 15 residues long. V was pared by 4 bases and J by 4 bases, with 9 bases of the junction left unmatched.

DNA of the CDR3: TGTGCCAGCAGCCAAGGTGACCCGGGGGTTTCCAAAACTAACTATGGCTACACCTTC. This codes for CASSQGDPGVSKTNYGYTF. The chain uses TRBV4-2 and TRBJ1-2, with a possible D match to TRBD1 (5 bases). The CDR3 extends over 19 amino acids. Germline CDR1 LGHNA, CDR2 YNFKEQ. Trimming removed 1 base at V and 0 bases at J, with 21 bases between.

The chain employs TRBV4-3 and TRBJ1-4; unclear D gene. CDR1 and CDR2 (germline): LGHNA, YSLEER. The CDR3 extends over 16 amino acids. V was cut by 1 base and J by 4 bases, with 13 bases left in between. The CDR3 nucleotides are TGCGCCAGCAGCCAAGGTCCGACCGGGGTTAATGAAAAACTGTTTTTT. Translating it yields CASSQGPTGVNEKLFF.

The chain employs TRBV19 and TRBJ1-1; D not resolved. Germline CDR1 and CDR2: LNHDA and SQIVND (reference sequence). The CDR3 extends over 11 amino acids. V lost 8 bases and J lost 0, with 4 bases in between. CDR3 in amino acids: CASGMNTEAFF. DNA for the CDR3: TGTGCCAGTGGCATGAACACTGAAGCTTTCTTT.

The chain employs TRBV30 and TRBJ2-2; 8 bases match TRBD1. The CDR3 loop spans 15 amino acids. V gave up 5 bases and J gave up 1 base; unmatched junction bases: 6. Germline lookup yields CDR1 GTSNPN and CDR2 SVGIG (reference sequence). The CDR3 bases are TGTGCCTGGGGCAGGGGGACAGGGAACACCGGGGAGCTGTTTTTT. Its translation: CAWGRGTGNTGELFF.

The chain has TRBV4-3 and TRBJ1-2, with 7 bases identical to TRBD1. The CDR3 runs 16 residues. Trimming removed 0 bases from V and 0 bases from J; junction bases left unmatched: 4. The germline V gene has CDR1 LGHNA and CDR2 YSLEER. In DNA form, the CDR3 reads TGCGCCAGCAGCCAAGATGCCCAGGGGGCTAACTATGGCTACACCTTC. It is translated as CASSQDAQGANYGYTF.

This chain uses TRBV28 with TRBJ1-1, with D maybe TRBD1 (5 bases). Germline CDR1 and CDR2: MDHEN and SYDVKM. This CDR3 is built from 12 residues. V was cut by 8 bases and J by 3 bases, with 10 bases left in between. CDR3 sequence (DNA): TGTGCCAGCGGGGCAAGGGACACTGAAGCTTTCTTT. It is translated as CASGARDTEAFF.

The chain recombines TRBV19 with TRBJ1-2; 8 nucleotides match TRBD1. From germline, CDR1 is LNHDA and CDR2 SQIVND (reference sequence). The CDR3 is 14 residues long. Trimming cost V 4 bases and J 4 bases; bases outside gene matches: 5. In DNA, the CDR3 is TGTGCCAGTAGTAAGGGACAGGATAGCTATGGCTACACCTTC. Protein sequence: CASSKGQDSYGYTF.

The chain recombines TRBV4-3 with TRBJ1-1; D might be TRBD1 (6 bases). This CDR3 contains 17 residues. Germline V gene data show CDR1 as LGHNA and CDR2 as YSLEER. Deletions cut 1 base from V and 0 bases from J, with 15 bases between. In DNA, the CDR3 is TGCGCCAGCAGCCAAGTTTCGGGGGGCGCCTTGAACACTGAAGCTTTCTTT. Translating it yields CASSQVSGGALNTEAFF.

The chain has TRBV27 and TRBJ2-1, with 8 bases that match TRBD2. The length of the CDR3 is 14 residues. Germline V gives CDR1 MNHEY, CDR2 SMNVEV (reference sequence). V lost 10 bases and J lost 2; bases outside the gene matches: 7. Here the CDR3 DNA reads TGTGCCACTTGGGTAGCGGGACCCTACAATGAGCAGTTCTTC. Translation: CATWVAGPYNEQFF.

The chain links TRBV7-2 to TRBJ2-2; no definite D call. V lost 2 bases and J lost 2, with 3 bases in between. CDR3 length equals 13 residues. Germline V CDR1 and CDR2: SGHTA, FQGNSA. The CDR3 loop reads CASSLSNTGELFF. DNA for the CDR3: TGTGCCAGCAGCTTATCAAACACCGGGGAGCTGTTTTTT.

The chain employs TRBV5-4 and TRBJ2-3; 9 nucleotides match TRBD2. CDR1 is SGHNT and CDR2 is YYREEE in the germline V gene (reference sequence). Unmatched junction bases numbered 4, after V lost 4 bases and J lost 1 base. The length of the CDR3 is 15 residues. The CDR3: CASSPRTSGTDTQYF. The CDR3 DNA sequence: TGTGCCAGCAGCCCCAGGACTAGCGGCACAGATACGCAGTATTTT.

The chain combines TRBV19 with TRBJ2-5; 7 positions agree with TRBD1. Losses at the gene ends were 5 bases for V and 1 base for J; bases not matched to a gene: 10. From germline, CDR1 is LNHDA and CDR2 SQIVND (reference sequence). This CDR3 contains 16 residues. The CDR3 nucleotides are TGTGCCAGTAGTTTCCAGGCCGGGACAGTCCAAGAGACCCAGTACTTC. This encodes CASSFQAGTVQETQYF.

J is TRBJ2-7 and V is TRBV13, with 14 bases aligning to TRBD2. Germline-derived CDR1 and CDR2 are PRHDT and FYEKMQ (reference sequence). Trimming at V came to 2 bases and at J to 3 bases, leaving 6 bases not matched to a gene. This CDR3 has 17 residues. The CDR3 here is CASSLPLTSGRGYEQYF. The CDR3 nucleotides are TGTGCCAGCAGCTTACCCCTGACTAGCGGGAGGGGCTACGAGCAGTACTTC. Full variable domain (rest looked up from reference TRBV13 and TRBJ2-7): AAGVIQSPRHLIKEKRETATLKCYPIPRHDTVYWYQQGPGQDPQFLISFYEKMQSDKGSIPDRFSAQQFSDYHSELNMSSLELGDSALYFCASSLPLTSGRGYEQYFGPGTRLTVT.

DNA for the CDR3: TGTGCCAGCGGAGTAGCGGGGGGGAATACCGGGGAGCTGTTTTTT. Protein: CASGVAGGNTGELFF. V is TRBV28 and J is TRBJ2-2, with TRBD2 identical over 11 bases. From germline, CDR1 is MDHEN and CDR2 SYDVKM. The CDR3 is made up of 15 amino acids. J was trimmed by 5 bases and V by 8 bases; bases with no gene match: 7.